Listed below are T cell receptor beta chains from one sample, sequenced in a study of shared clonotypes between healthy human individuals. The data were produced by immunoSEQ multiplex PCR, yet TCRdb's version contains in-frame clones alone and is incomplete. The repertoire consists of about 1.1 million clones, with 60% to 80% occurring once and the leading ten covering roughly 0.9%. Sequenced material: memory CD4+ T cells from PBMCs. The receptors come from a man in his late teens or twenties in good health. Some clones in this sample may be carry-over from other donors' samples. The CDR3 runs from the conserved cysteine through the conserved F or W. The D gene is left open where the match is weak. Not all rows give a size; the values are once, few, many and, for expanded clones, a class.

D | J | size | V | DNA | CDR3
NA | TRBJ2-3 | NA | TRBV18 | TGTGCCAGCTCACCGGGGGGTCACGGCACCACAGATACGCAGTATTTT | CASSPGGHGTTDTQYF
TRBD2 | TRBJ2-4 | NA | TRBV7-9 | TGTGCCAGCAACCCCGGAGAGGGACTAGAAGGGAACATTCAGTACTTC | CASNPGEGLEGNIQYF
TRBD1 | TRBJ1-1 | once | TRBV4-1 | TGCGCCAGCAGCCAACCCCTAAGGGGGCGGGTAAACACTGAAGCTTTCTTT | CASSQPLRGRVNTEAFF
NA | TRBJ2-6 | NA | TRBV7-6 | TGTGCCAGCAGCTTAGCGTTGTTCGGGGGCGGGGCCAACGTCCTGACTTTC | CASSLALFGGGANVLTF
NA | TRBJ1-3 | NA | TRBV18 | TGTGCCAGCTCACCAGTCAGCTCTGGAAACACCATATATTTT | CASSPVSSGNTIYF
TRBD2 | TRBJ2-7 | NA | TRBV4-3 | TGCGCCAGCAGCCCCTGGCGGGCAGATAGGGCTAGCGGGAGCTTTTCTTACGAGCAGTACTTC | CASSPWRADRASGSFSYEQYF
NA | TRBJ1-1 | NA | TRBV5-4 | TGTGCCAGCAGCTTCTCGGTCGTGGGAAACACTGAAGCTTTCTTT | CASSFSVVGNTEAFF
NA | TRBJ2-7 | NA | TRBV19 | TGTGCCAGTAGTATAGAGGGATACTCTGCCTACGAGCAGTACTTC | CASSIEGYSAYEQYF
NA | TRBJ2-7 | NA | TRBV2 | TGTGCCAGCACCCGCTCGCGGGATCCCGCCTACGAGCAGTACTTC | CASTRSRDPAYEQYF
TRBD1 | TRBJ2-7 | NA | TRBV7-8 | TGTGCCAGCAGCAGGGACAGGGGGGAGCAGTACTTC | CASSRDRGEQYF
NA | TRBJ2-7 | NA | TRBV27 | TGTGCCAGCAGTGGGAGTCTGGAGGGTGGCTACGAGCAGTACTTC | CASSGSLEGGYEQYF
TRBD2 | TRBJ2-3 | NA | TRBV28 | TGTGCCAGCAGTTTAATAACGGGAGGACGCACAGATACGCAGTATTTT | CASSLITGGRTDTQYF
NA | TRBJ2-1 | NA | TRBV4-2 | TGTGCCAGCAGCCAGGGCGGACAGCCAAGCTCCTACAATGAGCAGTTCTTC | CASSQGGQPSSYNEQFF
NA | TRBJ2-2 | NA | TRBV5-1 | TGCGCCAGCAGCTTGGCCTTGGCCGGGGAGCTGTTTTTT | CASSLALAGELFF
NA | TRBJ2-3 | once | TRBV27 | TGTGCCAGCAGTTTGTGGTATAGCCTCACAGATACGCAGTATTTT | CASSLWYSLTDTQYF
NA | TRBJ2-3 | NA | TRBV5-1 | TGCGCCAGCAGCTTTGGCGGATCTAGCACAGATACGCAGTATTTT | CASSFGGSSTDTQYF
NA | TRBJ1-3 | many | TRBV7-9 | TGTGCCAGCAGCTTCGGACACCCCGGGGGAGATTTT | CASSFGHPGGDF
TRBD1 | TRBJ2-7 | NA | TRBV6-5 | TGTGCCAGCAGAGAGGGACAGGGGGCTTACGAGCAGTACTTC | CASREGQGAYEQYF
NA | TRBJ2-2 | NA | TRBV2 | TGTGCCAGCAGGACCAGGTATGGCAGAAACACCGGGGAGCTGTTTTTT | CASRTRYGRNTGELFF
TRBD2 | TRBJ2-3 | NA | TRBV5-1 | TGCGCCAGCAGCTTGGTAGCGGGGACAGATACGCAGTATTTT | CASSLVAGTDTQYF
TRBD1 | TRBJ2-7 | once | TRBV10-3 | TGTGCCATCAGTGAGGACTCGGGGACAGGGTACGAGGACGAGCAGTACTTC | CAISEDSGTGYEDEQYF
TRBD2 | TRBJ2-1 | NA | TRBV4-2 | TGTGCCAGCAGCCAAGAGCCTAGCGGGAGTAGGGATGAGCAGTTCTTC | CASSQEPSGSRDEQFF
TRBD1 | TRBJ1-4 | NA | TRBV19 | TGTGCCACGAAGCCCGGGACAGGGCATGAAAAACTGTTTTTT | CATKPGTGHEKLFF
TRBD1 | TRBJ1-2 | NA | TRBV28 | TGTGCCAGCAGTCCTAGGGAAGGGACAGGGGGCCAGACAGGGAACTATGGCTACACCTTC | CASSPREGTGGQTGNYGYTF
NA | TRBJ1-1 | NA | TRBV28 | TGTGCCAGCAGCTCAGGAAATCGAAGGGGGAGTGAAGCTTTCTTT | CASSSGNRRGSEAFF
NA | TRBJ2-3 | NA | TRBV5-1 | TGCGCCAGCAGTCAACTACTGTCCGATACGCAGTATTTT | CASSQLLSDTQYF
NA | TRBJ2-7 | NA | TRBV7-2 | TGTGCCAGCAGCTTAGCGCGGGGCTACGAGCAGTACTTC | CASSLARGYEQYF
NA | TRBJ2-3 | NA | TRBV10-3 | TGTGCCATCAGTGAGCCCCTAGAAGCAGATACGCAGTATTTT | CAISEPLEADTQYF
NA | TRBJ2-7 | NA | TRBV6-1 | TGTGCCAGCAGTGTGTCAGAGACCTACGAGCAGTACTTC | CASSVSETYEQYF
TRBD2 | TRBJ2-5 | NA | TRBV7-2 | TGTGCCAGCCTCGCGCGGGGGTTGGGAGAGACCCAGTACTTC | CASLARGLGETQYF
NA | TRBJ1-5 | NA | TRBV28 | TGTGCCAGCAGTTCAGGGTCTGGCAATCAGCCCCAGCATTTT | CASSSGSGNQPQHF
TRBD1 | TRBJ1-5 | NA | TRBV19 | TGTGCCAGTAGTCGGGACAGCTACCCCGGGATAAATCAGCCCCAGCATTTT | CASSRDSYPGINQPQHF
NA | TRBJ2-5 | NA | TRBV9 | TGTGCCAGCAGCACTCGGACAGCTGAGACCCAGTACTTC | CASSTRTAETQYF
NA | TRBJ1-3 | many | TRBV6-1 | TGTGCCAGCAGTGCCGGACCGTACGGGGGAAACACCATATATTTT | CASSAGPYGGNTIYF
NA | TRBJ2-5 | NA | TRBV5-3 | TGTGCCAGAAGCAATAGGGGGTGGAAGACCCAGTACTTC | CARSNRGWKTQYF
TRBD2 | TRBJ2-7 | NA | TRBV15 | TGTGCCACCAGCATCCTAGCGGGAGTATTGTACGAGCAGTACTTC | CATSILAGVLYEQYF
NA | TRBJ2-1 | NA | TRBV19 | TGTGCCAGTAGTGGTGTCTCCTACAATGAGCAGTTCTTC | CASSGVSYNEQFF
NA | TRBJ2-3 | NA | TRBV5-1 | TGCGCCAGCAGCTTGTCTCAGGGATCGGGCACAGATACGCAGTATTTT | CASSLSQGSGTDTQYF
NA | TRBJ2-2 | NA | TRBV7-6 | TGTGCCAGCAGTCTCCGTGTCGGGGAGCTGTTTTTT | CASSLRVGELFF